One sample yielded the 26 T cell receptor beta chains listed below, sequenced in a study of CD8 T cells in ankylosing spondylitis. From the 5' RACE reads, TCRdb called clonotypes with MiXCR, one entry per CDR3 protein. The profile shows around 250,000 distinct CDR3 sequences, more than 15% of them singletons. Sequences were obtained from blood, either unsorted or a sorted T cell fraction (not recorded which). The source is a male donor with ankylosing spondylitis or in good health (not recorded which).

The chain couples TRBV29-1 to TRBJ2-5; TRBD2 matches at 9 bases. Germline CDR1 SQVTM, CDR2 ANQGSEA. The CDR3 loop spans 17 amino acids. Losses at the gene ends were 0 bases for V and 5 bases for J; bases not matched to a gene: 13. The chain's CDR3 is CSVEDGRSSGSYETQYF. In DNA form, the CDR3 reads TGCAGCGTTGAAGATGGCCGGAGTAGCGGGAGTTATGAGACCCAGTACTTC.

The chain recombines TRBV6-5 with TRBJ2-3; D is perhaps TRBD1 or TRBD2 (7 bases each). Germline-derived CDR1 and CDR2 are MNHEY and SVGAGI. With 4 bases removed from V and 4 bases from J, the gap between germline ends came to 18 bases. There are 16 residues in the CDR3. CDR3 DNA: TGTGCCAGCAGTTCCTCAGGGGGGGAGGGACCAGATACGCAGTATTTT. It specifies CASSSSGGEGPDTQYF.

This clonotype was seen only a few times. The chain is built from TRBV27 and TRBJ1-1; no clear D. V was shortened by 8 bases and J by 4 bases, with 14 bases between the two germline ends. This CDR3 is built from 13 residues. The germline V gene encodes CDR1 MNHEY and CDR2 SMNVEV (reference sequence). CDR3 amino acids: CASGPFGITEAFF. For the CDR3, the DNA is TGTGCCAGCGGGCCCTTTGGGATCACTGAAGCTTTCTTT.

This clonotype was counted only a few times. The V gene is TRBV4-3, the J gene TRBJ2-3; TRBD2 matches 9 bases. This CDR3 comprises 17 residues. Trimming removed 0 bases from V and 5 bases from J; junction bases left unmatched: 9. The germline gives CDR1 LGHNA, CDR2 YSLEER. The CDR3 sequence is CASSQERTSELGDTQYF. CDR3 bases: TGCGCCAGCAGCCAAGAAAGGACTAGCGAACTTGGAGATACGCAGTATTTT.

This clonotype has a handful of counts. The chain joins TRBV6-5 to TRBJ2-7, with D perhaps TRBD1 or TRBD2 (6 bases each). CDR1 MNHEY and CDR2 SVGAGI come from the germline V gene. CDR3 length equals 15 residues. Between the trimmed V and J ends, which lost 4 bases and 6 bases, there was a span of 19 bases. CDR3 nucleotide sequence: TGTGCCAGCAGTTCCCCCAGTCGGGGGCGCCTCGAGCAGTACTTC. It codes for CASSSPSRGRLEQYF.

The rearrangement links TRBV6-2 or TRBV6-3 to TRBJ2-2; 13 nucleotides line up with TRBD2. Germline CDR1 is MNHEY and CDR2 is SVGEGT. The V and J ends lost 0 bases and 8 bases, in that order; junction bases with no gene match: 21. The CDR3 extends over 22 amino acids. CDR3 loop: CASSYSPTINTALGLAGGELFF. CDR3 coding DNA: TGTGCCAGCAGTTACTCGCCAACAATAAATACCGCCCTGGGACTAGCGGGAGGGGAGCTGTTTTTT.

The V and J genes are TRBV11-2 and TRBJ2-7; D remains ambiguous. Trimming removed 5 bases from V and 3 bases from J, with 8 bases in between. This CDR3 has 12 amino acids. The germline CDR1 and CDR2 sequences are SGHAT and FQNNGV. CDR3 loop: CASSPVFYEQYF. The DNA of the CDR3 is TGTGCCAGCAGCCCGGTCTTCTACGAGCAGTACTTC.

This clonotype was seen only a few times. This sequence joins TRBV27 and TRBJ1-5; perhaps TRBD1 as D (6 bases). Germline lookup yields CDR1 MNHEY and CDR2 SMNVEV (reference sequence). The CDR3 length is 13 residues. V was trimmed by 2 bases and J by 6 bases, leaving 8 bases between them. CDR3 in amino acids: CASSLTGFQPQHF. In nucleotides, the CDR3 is TGTGCCAGCAGTTTAACAGGGTTTCAGCCCCAGCATTTT.

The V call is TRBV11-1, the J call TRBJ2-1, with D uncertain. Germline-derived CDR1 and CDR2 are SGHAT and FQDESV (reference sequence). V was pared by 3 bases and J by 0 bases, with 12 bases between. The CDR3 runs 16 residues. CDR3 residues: CASSFGEMSSYNEQFF. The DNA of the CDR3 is TGTGCCAGCAGCTTCGGAGAAATGAGCTCCTACAATGAGCAGTTCTTC.

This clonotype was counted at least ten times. As DNA, the CDR3 is TGTGCCAGCAGTTTATTAGCGGGAGTCAGCTCCTACAATGAGCAGTTCTTC. This gives the protein CASSLLAGVSSYNEQFF. The chain is built from TRBV27 and TRBJ2-1; TRBD2 agrees at 9 bases. Germline V gives CDR1 MNHEY, CDR2 SMNVEV (reference sequence). V shed 1 base and J 0 bases; nucleotides not matched to a gene: 4. The CDR3 has 17 amino acids.

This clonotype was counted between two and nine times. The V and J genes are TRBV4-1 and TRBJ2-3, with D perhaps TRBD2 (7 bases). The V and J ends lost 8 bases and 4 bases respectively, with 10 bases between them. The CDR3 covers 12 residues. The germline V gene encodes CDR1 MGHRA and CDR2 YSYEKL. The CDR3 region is CASGGGPDTQYF. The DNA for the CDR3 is TGCGCCAGCGGGGGGGGCCCAGATACGCAGTATTTT.

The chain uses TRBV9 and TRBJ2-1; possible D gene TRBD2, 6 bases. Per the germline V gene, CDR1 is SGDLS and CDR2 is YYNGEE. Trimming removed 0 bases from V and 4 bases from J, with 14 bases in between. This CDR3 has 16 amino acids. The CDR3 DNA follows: TGTGCCAGCAGCGTAGGTGTAGCGGCGGGTTACAATGAGCAGTTCTTC. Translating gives CASSVGVAAGYNEQFF.

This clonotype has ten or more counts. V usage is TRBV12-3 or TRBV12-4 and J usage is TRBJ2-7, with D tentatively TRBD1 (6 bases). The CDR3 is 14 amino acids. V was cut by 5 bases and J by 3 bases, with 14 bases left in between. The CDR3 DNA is TGTGCCAGCAGTCCCCCCTCCAGGGGCTACGAGCAGTACTTC. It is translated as CASSPPSRGYEQYF.

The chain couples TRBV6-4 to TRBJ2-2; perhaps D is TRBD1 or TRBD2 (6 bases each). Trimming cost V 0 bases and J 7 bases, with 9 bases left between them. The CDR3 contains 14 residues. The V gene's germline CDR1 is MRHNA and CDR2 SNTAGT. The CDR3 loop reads CASSDSGGGGELFF. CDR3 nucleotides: TGTGCCAGCAGTGACTCGGGGGGCGGCGGGGAGCTGTTTTTT.

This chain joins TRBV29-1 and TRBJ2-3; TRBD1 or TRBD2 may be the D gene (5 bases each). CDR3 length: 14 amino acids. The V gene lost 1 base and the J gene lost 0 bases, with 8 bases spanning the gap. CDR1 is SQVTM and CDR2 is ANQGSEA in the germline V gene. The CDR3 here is CSVEGDRSTDTQYF. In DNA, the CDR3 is TGCAGCGTTGAAGGGGACCGAAGCACAGATACGCAGTATTTT.

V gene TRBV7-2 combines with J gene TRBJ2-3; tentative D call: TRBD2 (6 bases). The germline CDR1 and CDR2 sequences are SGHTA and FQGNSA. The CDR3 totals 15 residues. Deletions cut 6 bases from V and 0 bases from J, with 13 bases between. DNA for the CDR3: TGTGCCAGCAGACCAAGCGGGCTCAGCACAGATACGCAGTATTTT. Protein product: CASRPSGLSTDTQYF.

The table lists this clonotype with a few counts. CDR3 in amino acids: CSATGGAGANVLTF. CDR3 nucleotides: TGCAGTGCGACAGGGGGGGCGGGGGCCAACGTCCTGACTTTC. The chain recombines TRBV20-1 with TRBJ2-6; 9 bases line up with TRBD1. V dropped 6 bases and J dropped 4; count of bases not matched to a gene: 4. Germline loops: CDR1 DFQATT, CDR2 SNEGSKA (reference sequence). This CDR3 is built from 14 residues.

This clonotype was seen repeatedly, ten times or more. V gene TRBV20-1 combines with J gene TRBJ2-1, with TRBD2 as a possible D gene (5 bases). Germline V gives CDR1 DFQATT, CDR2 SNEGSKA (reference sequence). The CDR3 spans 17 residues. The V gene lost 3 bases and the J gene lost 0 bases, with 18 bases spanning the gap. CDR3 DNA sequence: TGCAGTGCTAGGCCCCCCCCTAGCTACCCCTCCTACAATGAGCAGTTCTTC. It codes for CSARPPPSYPSYNEQFF.

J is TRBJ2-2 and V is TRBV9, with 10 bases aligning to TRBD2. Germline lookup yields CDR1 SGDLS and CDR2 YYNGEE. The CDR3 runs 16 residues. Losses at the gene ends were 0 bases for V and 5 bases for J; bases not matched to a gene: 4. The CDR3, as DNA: TGTGCCAGCAGCGTAGAAGCGGGAGGGCCAACCGGGGAGCTGTTTTTT. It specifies CASSVEAGGPTGELFF. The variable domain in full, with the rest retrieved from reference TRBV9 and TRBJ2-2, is DSGVTQTPKHLITATGQRVTLRCSPRSGDLSVYWYQQSLDQGLQFLIQYYNGEERAKGNILERFSAQQFPDLHSELNLSSLELGDSALYFCASSVEAGGPTGELFFGEGSRLTVL.

CDR3 coding DNA: TGCGCCAGCAGTGCCGGTAGCCTCGAGCAGTACTTC. Residues: CASSAGSLEQYF. The J gene is TRBJ2-7, the V gene TRBV10-2, with D uncertain. Deletions cut 4 bases from V and 6 bases from J, with 10 bases between. The CDR3 length is 12 residues. Germline loops: CDR1 WSHSY, CDR2 SAAADI.

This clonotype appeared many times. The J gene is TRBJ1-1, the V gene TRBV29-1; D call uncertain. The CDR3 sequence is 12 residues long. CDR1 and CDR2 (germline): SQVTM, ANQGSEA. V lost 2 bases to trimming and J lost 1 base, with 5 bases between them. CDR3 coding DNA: TGCAGCGTTGAACGTGAGAACACTGAAGCTTTCTTT. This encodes CSVERENTEAFF.

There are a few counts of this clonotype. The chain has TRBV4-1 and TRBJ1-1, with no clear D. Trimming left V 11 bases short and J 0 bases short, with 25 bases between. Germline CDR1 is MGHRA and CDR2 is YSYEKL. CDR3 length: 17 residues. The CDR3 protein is CASRPGHRLALNTEAFF. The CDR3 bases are TGCGCCTCACGACCGGGCCACCGGCTTGCTTTGAACACTGAAGCTTTCTTT.

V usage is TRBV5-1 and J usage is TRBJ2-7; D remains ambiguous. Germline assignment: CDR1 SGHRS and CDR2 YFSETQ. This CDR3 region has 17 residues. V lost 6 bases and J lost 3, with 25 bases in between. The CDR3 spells CASNEWGEGGLSYEQYF. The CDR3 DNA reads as TGCGCCAGCAATGAGTGGGGTGAAGGCGGTCTAAGCTACGAGCAGTACTTC.

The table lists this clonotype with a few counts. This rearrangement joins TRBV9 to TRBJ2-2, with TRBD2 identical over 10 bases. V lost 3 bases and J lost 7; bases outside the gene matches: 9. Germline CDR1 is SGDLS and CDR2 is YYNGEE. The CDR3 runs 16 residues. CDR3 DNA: TGTGCCAGCAGCGCTTCTAGCGGGGGCTTAGGCGGGGAGCTGTTTTTT. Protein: CASSASSGGLGGELFF.

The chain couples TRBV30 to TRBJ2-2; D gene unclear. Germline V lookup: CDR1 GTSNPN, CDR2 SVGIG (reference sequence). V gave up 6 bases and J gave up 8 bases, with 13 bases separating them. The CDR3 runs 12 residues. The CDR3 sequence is CACPGKTGELFF. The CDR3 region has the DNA TGTGCCTGTCCTGGGAAGACGGGGGAGCTGTTTTTT.

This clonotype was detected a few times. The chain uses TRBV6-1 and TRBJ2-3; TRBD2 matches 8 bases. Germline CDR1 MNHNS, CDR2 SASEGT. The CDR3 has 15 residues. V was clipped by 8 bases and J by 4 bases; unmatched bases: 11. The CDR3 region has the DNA TGTGCCAGCGGGAGAACTAGCGGATGGCCAGATACGCAGTATTTT. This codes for CASGRTSGWPDTQYF.